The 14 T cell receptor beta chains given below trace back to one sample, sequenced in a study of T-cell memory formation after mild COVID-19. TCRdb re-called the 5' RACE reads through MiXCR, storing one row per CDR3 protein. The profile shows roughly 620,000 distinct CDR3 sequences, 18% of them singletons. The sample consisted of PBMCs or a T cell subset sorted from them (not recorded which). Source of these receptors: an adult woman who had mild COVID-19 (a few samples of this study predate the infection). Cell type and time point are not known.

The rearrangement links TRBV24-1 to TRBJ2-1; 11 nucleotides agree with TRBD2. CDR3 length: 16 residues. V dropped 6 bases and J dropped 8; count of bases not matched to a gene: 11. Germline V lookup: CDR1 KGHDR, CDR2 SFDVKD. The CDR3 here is CATSWGTSGSVYEQFF. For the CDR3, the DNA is TGTGCCACCAGTTGGGGAACTAGCGGGAGTGTGTATGAGCAGTTCTTC.

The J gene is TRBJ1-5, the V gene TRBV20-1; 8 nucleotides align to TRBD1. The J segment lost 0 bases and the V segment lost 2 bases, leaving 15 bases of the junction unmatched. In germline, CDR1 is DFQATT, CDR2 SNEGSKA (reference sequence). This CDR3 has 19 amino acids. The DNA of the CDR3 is TGCAGTGCTAGACCAACCCCGGGACAGGAGCACTATAGCAATCAGCCCCAGCATTTT. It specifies CSARPTPGQEHYSNQPQHF.

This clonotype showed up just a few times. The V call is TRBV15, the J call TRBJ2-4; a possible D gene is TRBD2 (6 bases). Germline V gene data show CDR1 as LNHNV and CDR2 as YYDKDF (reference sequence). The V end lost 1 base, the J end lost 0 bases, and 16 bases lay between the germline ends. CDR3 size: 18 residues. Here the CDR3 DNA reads TGTGCCACCAGCAGAGCCGGGGGACTTACACTAGCCAAAAACATTCAGTACTTC. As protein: CATSRAGGLTLAKNIQYF.

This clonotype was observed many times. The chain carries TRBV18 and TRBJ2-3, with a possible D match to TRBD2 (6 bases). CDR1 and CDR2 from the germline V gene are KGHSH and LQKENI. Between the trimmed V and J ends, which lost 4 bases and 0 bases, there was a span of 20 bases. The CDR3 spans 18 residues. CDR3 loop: CASSRGGTRDSSTDTQYF. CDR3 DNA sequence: TGTGCCAGCTCACGCGGCGGTACCCGGGACTCAAGCACAGATACGCAGTATTTT.

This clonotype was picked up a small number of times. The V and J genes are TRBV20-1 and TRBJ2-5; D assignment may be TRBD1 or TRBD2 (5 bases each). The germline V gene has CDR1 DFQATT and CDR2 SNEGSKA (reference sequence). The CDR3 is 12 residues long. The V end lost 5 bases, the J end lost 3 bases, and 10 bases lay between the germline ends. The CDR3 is CSASGPKETQYF. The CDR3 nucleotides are TGCAGTGCTTCGGGGCCAAAAGAGACCCAGTACTTC.

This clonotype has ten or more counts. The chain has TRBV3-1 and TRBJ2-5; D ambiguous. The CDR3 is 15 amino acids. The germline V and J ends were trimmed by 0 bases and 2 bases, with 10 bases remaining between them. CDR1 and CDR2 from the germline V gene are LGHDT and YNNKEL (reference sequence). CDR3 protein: CASSQDPRSQETQYF. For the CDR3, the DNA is TGTGCCAGCAGCCAAGATCCTAGGTCGCAAGAGACCCAGTACTTC.

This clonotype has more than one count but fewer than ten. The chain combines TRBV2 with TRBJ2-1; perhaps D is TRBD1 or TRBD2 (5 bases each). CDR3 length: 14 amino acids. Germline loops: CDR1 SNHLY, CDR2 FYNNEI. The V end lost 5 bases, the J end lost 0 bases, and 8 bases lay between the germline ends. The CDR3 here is CASSRGVSYNEQFF. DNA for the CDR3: TGTGCCAGCAGTCGAGGGGTCTCCTACAATGAGCAGTTCTTC.

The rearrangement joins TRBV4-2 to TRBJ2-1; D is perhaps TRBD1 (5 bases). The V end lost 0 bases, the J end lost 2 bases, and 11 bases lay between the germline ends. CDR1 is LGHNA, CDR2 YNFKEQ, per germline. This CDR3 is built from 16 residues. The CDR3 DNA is TGTGCCAGCAGCCAAGATTGGGGCACCCCCTACAATGAGCAGTTCTTC. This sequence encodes CASSQDWGTPYNEQFF.

The CDR3 DNA reads as TGTGCCACCAGCAGTCCTAGCGGGAGGGCCGGATCTGAGCAGTTCTTC. Residues: CATSSPSGRAGSEQFF. The chain joins TRBV15 to TRBJ2-1; TRBD2 matches 12 bases. With 3 bases clipped from V and 9 bases from J, the junction kept 9 bases outside the gene matches. This CDR3 region has 16 residues. CDR1 LNHNV and CDR2 YYDKDF come from the germline V gene (reference sequence).

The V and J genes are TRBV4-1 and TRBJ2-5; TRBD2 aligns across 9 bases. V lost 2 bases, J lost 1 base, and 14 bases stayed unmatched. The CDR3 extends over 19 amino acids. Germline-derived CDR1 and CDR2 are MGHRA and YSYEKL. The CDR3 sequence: CASSQWVSGLAEFQETQYF. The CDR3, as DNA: TGCGCCAGCAGCCAATGGGTTTCGGGACTAGCAGAATTCCAAGAGACCCAGTACTTC.

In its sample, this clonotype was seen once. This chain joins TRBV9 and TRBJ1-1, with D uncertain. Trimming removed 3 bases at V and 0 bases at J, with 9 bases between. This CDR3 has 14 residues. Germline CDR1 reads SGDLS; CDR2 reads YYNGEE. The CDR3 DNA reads TGTGCCAGCAGCGGTCAGCCCATGAACACTGAAGCTTTCTTT. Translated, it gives CASSGQPMNTEAFF.

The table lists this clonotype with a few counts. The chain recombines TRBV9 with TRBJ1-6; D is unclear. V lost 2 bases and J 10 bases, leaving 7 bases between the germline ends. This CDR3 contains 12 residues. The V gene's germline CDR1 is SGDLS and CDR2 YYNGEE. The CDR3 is CASSVSGSPLHF. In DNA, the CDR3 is TGTGCCAGCAGCGTTTCGGGGTCACCCCTCCACTTT.

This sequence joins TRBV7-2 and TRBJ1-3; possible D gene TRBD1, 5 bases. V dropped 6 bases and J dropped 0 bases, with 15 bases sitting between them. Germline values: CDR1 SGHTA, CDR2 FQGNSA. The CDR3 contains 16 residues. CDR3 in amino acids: CASRRGTAGSGNTIYF. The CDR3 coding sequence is TGTGCCAGCAGACGTGGGACGGCCGGCTCTGGAAACACCATATATTTT.

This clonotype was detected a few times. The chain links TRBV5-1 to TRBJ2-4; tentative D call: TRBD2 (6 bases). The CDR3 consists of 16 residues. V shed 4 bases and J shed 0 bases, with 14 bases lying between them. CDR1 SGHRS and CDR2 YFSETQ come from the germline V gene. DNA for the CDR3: TGCGCCAGCAGCCCGGGGACTCAACTAGCCAAAAACATTCAGTACTTC. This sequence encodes CASSPGTQLAKNIQYF.